This T cell receptor (beta chain) was found in a study of shared clonotypes between healthy human individuals. Study context: Every donor yielded three CD4 naive, three CD4 memory, two CD8 naive and one CD8 memory plate.

Profiled with immunoSEQ multiplex PCR; TCRdb holds only in-frame clones, not every one. This repertoire shows about 2.1 million clones, about 92% found once; its top ten account for about 1.8%. This clone is a singleton in its sample. The V end was cut by 1 base, the J end by 1 base, with 19 bases between. The germline gives CDR1 LGHNA, CDR2 YSLEER. The CDR3 loop spans 19 amino acids. Naive-designated CD8 cells lacked CD45RO, were positively enriched for CCR7, and omitted terminally differentiated effector memory CD45RA+ cells. Sequenced material: naive CD8+ T cells from PBMCs. The source of this sequence is a man between 18 and 29 years old in good health. Some clones in this sample may be carry-over from other donors' samples. This rearrangement joins TRBV4-3 to TRBJ2-2, with D perhaps matching TRBD1 (5 bases). CDR3 bases: TGCGCCAGCAGCCAAGTCTTCGGCAGGGTAATTGGGAACACCGGGGAGCTGTTTTTT. Amino acid sequence: CASSQVFGRVIGNTGELFF.